This T cell receptor (beta chain) originates from a study of cytomegalovirus exposure and HLA in healthy donors. Study-wide results and caveats: Presence/absence analyses took donor sequencing depth as roughly uniform. Available immune exposure information covered CMV serostatus only. With DRB1 most and HLA-C fewest, TCR association rates differed between HLA loci in a later analysis.

Healthy people donating bone marrow made up the donors. Turning to this clone: Its target is unknown.

V dropped 8 bases and J dropped 1 base, with 15 bases sitting between them. The CDR3 spans 14 residues. The germline gives CDR1 MDHEN, CDR2 SYDVKM. The PCR was carried out with 60 Vbeta primers and 13 Jbeta primers. Repertoires were generated with immunoSEQ multiplex PCR, while TCRdb's copy carries only in-frame clones and drops some. This sample has over 100,000 clones; 70% to 80% occur once, and the top ten carry roughly 1.5%. This TCR was recovered from a female donor in good health and CMV-seronegative. The sample was PBMCs. The chain uses TRBV28 and TRBJ2-7, with D possibly matching TRBD2 (5 bases). For the CDR3, the DNA is TGTGCCAGCCGAGCGGCGGGCACATCCTACGAGCAGTACTTC. Its translation is CASRAAGTSYEQYF.